Each of the 8 T cell receptor beta chains below was sequenced from the same sample in a study of blood T cell repertoires in COVID-19. Libraries were prepared by immunoSEQ multiplex PCR; TCRdb keeps only in-frame clonotypes and omits some of them. The data show just under 40,000 clones, 85% to 95% seen once. Sequencing used peripheral blood. The receptor set was obtained from a human donor with active COVID-19. The donor label of this sample is uncertain.

The gene calls are TRBV5-5 and TRBJ2-1, with 14 bases that match TRBD2. In germline, CDR1 is SGHKS, CDR2 YYEKEE (reference sequence). The CDR3 is 19 residues long. The V and J ends lost 4 bases and 4 bases, in that order; junction bases with no gene match: 13. The CDR3: CASSTLGLAGGISYNEQFF. The CDR3, as DNA: TGTGCCAGCAGCACGCTTGGACTAGCGGGAGGAATCTCGTACAATGAGCAGTTCTTC.

V usage is TRBV3-1 (or the pseudogene TRBV3-2) and J usage is TRBJ2-1; D might be TRBD1 (6 bases). V dropped 5 bases and J dropped 3 bases, with 11 bases sitting between them. This CDR3 is 14 amino acids long. The germline V gene has CDR1 LGHDT and CDR2 YNNKEL (reference sequence). The CDR3 reads CASSATGNYNEQFF. In DNA, the CDR3 is TGTGCCAGCAGCGCAACAGGGAACTACAATGAGCAGTTCTTC.

CDR3 coding DNA: TGTGCCAGTAGTATATCAACAGGTATTGAAGCTTTCTTT. Its translation: CASSISTGIEAFF. The chain links TRBV19 to TRBJ1-1, with a weak D call TRBD1 (5 bases). The CDR3 is 13 amino acids. Germline values: CDR1 LNHDA, CDR2 SQIVND (reference sequence). V gave up 2 bases and J gave up 7 bases, with 11 bases separating them.

As to this clone: At one of its ends the junction is not consistent with the germline gene, which may arise from a read error. The CDR3 DNA follows: TGTGCTAGCAGCCCTTCCCGCAGGGACGAGCAGTACTTC. Its protein product is CASSPSRRDEQYF. The chain is built from TRBV7-7 and TRBJ2-7; D may be TRBD1 (5 bases). CDR3 length: 13 residues. Germline V gene data show CDR1 as SSHAT and CDR2 as FNYEAQ (reference sequence).

The CDR3 spells CASGRSGRSTDTQYF. The CDR3 nucleotides are TGTGCCAGCGGCCGAAGCGGGCGTTCCACAGATACGCAGTATTTT. The chain joins TRBV28 to TRBJ2-3; a weak D match, TRBD2 (6 bases). Germline V gene sequence: CDR1 MDHEN, CDR2 SYDVKM. V lost 8 bases to trimming and J lost 2 bases, with 17 bases between them. This CDR3 has 15 amino acids.

This clone has just a few counts. The CDR3, as DNA: TGTGCCAGCAGCCAAGCGTCAACGGGAGTGAATTTCCACGAGCAGTACTTC. It codes for CASSQASTGVNFHEQYF. This chain links TRBV3-1 (or the pseudogene TRBV3-2) with TRBJ2-7; TRBD2 might be the D (6 bases). The CDR3 sequence is 17 residues long. V was trimmed by 1 base and J by 5 bases, leaving 21 bases between them. Germline CDR1 is LGHDT and CDR2 is YNNKEL (reference sequence).

This clone was picked up one time. The rearrangement uses TRBV12-3 or TRBV12-4 and TRBJ1-1, with a tentative D call TRBD1 (5 bases). This CDR3 comprises 13 residues. The germline V and J ends were trimmed by 3 bases and 3 bases, with 8 bases remaining between them. The CDR3 bases are TGTGCCAGCAGTTTTGGGGGGGACACTGAAGCTTTCTTT. Protein sequence: CASSFGGDTEAFF.

V and J are TRBV6-5 and TRBJ2-1; no clear D gene. The V end was cut by 6 bases, the J end by 7 bases, with 16 bases between. CDR1 and CDR2 from the germline V gene are MNHEY and SVGAGI. The length of the CDR3 is 14 residues. CDR3 in DNA: TGTGCCAGCAGCCCCGCCCGGAGCATGAATGAGCAGTTCTTC. Translation: CASSPARSMNEQFF.